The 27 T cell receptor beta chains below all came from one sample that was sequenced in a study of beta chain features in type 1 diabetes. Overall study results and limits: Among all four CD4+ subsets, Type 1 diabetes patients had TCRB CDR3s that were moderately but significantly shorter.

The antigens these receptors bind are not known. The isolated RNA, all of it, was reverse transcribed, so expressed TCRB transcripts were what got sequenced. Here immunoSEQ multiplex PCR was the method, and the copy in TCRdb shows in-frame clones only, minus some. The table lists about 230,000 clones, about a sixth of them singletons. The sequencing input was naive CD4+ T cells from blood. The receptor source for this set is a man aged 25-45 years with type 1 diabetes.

The CDR3 region has the DNA TGTGCCAGCAGTTCTAGGGGTCTGACCTCCAATGAGCAGTTCTTC. Residues: CASSSRGLTSNEQFF. The chain couples TRBV2 to TRBJ2-1; maybe TRBD1 (5 bases). The CDR3 is 15 residues long. Trimming took 5 bases from V and 6 from J, leaving 17 bases between them. Germline values: CDR1 SNHLY, CDR2 FYNNEI.

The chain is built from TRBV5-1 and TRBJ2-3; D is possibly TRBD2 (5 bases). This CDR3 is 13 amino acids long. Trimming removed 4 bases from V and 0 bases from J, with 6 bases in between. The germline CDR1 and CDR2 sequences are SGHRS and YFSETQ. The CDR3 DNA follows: TGCGCCAGCAGCCCGGGAAGCACAGATACGCAGTATTTT. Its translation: CASSPGSTDTQYF.

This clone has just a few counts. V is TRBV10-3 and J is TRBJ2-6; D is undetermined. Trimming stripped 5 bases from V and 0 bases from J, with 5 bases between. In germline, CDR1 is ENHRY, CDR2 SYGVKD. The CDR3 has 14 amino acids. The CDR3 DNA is TGTGCCATCAGTCTTAGCTCTGGGGCCAACGTCCTGACTTTC. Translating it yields CAISLSSGANVLTF.

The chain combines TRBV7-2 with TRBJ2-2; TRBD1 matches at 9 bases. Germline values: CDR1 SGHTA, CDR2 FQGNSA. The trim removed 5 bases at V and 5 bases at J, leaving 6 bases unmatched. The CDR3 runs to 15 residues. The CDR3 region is CASSPRDRATGELFF. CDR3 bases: TGTGCCAGCAGCCCCAGGGACAGGGCAACCGGGGAGCTGTTTTTT. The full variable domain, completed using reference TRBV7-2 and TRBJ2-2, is GAGVSQSPSNKVTEKGKDVELRCDPISGHTALYWYRQSLGQGLEFLIYFQGNSAPDKSGLPSDRFSAERTGGSVSTLTIQRTQQEDSAVYLCASSPRDRATGELFFGEGSRLTVL.

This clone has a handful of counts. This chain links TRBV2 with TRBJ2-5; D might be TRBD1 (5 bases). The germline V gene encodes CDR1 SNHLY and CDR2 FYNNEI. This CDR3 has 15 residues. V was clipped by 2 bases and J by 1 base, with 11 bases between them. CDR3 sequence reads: CASSELGQAQETQYF. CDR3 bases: TGTGCCAGCAGTGAACTGGGGCAGGCCCAAGAGACCCAGTACTTC.

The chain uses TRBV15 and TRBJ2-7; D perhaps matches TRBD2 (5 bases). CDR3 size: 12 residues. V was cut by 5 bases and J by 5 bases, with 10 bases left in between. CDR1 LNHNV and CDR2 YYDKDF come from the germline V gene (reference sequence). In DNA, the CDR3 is TGTGCCACCAGCCCAGCCGGGGACGAGCAGTACTTC. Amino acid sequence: CATSPAGDEQYF.

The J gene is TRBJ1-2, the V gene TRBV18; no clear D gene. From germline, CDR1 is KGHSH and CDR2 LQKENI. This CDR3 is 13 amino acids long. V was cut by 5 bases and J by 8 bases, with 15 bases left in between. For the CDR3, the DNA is TGTGCCAGCTCAGTCGTTGGATTTGAAGGCTACACCTTC. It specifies CASSVVGFEGYTF.

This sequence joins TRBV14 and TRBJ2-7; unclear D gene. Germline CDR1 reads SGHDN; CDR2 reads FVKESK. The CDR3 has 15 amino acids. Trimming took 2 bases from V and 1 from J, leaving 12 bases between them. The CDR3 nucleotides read TGTGCCAGCAGCCAAACTCGTGGCATTTCCTACGAGCAGTACTTC. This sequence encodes CASSQTRGISYEQYF.

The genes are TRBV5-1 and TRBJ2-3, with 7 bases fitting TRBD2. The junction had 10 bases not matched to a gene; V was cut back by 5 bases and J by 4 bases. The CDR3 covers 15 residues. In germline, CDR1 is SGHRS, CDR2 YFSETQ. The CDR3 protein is CASSSQAGRADTQYF. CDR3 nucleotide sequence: TGCGCCAGCAGTTCACAAGCGGGAAGGGCAGATACGCAGTATTTT.

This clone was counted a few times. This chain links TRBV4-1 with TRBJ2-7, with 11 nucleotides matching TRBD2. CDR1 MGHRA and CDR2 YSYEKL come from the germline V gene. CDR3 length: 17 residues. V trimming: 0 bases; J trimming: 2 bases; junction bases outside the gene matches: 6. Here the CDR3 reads CASSQERTSGPTYEQYF. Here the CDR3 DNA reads TGCGCCAGCAGCCAAGAAAGGACTAGCGGGCCGACCTACGAGCAGTACTTC.

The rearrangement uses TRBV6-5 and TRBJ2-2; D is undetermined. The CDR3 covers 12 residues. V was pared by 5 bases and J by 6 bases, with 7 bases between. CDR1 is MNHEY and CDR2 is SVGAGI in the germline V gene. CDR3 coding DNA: TGTGCCAGCAGTCCGACACCCGGGGAGCTGTTTTTT. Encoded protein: CASSPTPGELFF.

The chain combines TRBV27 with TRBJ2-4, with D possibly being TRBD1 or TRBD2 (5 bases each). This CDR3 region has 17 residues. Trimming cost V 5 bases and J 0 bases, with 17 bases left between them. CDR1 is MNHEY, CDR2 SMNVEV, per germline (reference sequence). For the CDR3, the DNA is TGTGCCAGCAGTCCCCGGCCGGGGCCCCTAGCCAAAAACATTCAGTACTTC. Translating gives CASSPRPGPLAKNIQYF.

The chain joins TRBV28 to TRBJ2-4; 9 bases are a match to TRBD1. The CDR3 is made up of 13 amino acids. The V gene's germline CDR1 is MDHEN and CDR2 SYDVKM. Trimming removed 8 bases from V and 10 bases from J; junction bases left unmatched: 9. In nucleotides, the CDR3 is TGTGCCAGCCGCGATCTGGACAGGGGAATTCAGTACTTC. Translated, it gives CASRDLDRGIQYF.

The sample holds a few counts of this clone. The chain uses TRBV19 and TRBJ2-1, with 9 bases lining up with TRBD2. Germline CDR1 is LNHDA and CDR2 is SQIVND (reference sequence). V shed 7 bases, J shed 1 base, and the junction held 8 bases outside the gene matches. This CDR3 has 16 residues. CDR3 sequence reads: CASTTSGHSSYNEQFF. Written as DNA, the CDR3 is TGTGCCAGTACCACTAGCGGGCACTCGTCCTACAATGAGCAGTTCTTC.

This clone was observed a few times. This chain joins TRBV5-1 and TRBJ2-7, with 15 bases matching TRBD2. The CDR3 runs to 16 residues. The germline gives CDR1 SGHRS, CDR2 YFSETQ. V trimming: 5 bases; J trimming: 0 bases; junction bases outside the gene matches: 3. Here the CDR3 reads CASRRTSGRASYEQYF. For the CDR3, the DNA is TGCGCCAGCAGGCGGACTAGCGGGAGGGCCTCCTACGAGCAGTACTTC.

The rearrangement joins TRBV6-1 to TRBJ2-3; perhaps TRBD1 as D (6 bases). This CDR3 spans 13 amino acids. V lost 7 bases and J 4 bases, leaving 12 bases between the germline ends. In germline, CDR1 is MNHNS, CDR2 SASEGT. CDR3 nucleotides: TGTGCCAGCATGGCCTCAGGGGCAGATACGCAGTATTTT. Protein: CASMASGADTQYF.

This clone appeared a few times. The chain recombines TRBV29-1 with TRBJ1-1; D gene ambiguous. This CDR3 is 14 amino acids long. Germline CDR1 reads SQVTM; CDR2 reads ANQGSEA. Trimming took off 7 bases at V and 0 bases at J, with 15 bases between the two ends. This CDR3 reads CSARRLLMNTEAFF. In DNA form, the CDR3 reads TGCAGCGCCAGACGGTTACTCATGAACACTGAAGCTTTCTTT.

The CDR3 nucleotides read TGCGCCAGCAGCCAAGCCGCCGACAGTTACTACGAGCAGTACTTC. Translation gives CASSQAADSYYEQYF. This rearrangement joins TRBV4-3 to TRBJ2-7; tentatively, D is TRBD1 (5 bases). Germline CDR1 LGHNA, CDR2 YSLEER. The ends were cut back, 1 base at V and 3 bases at J, with 13 bases in the middle. The CDR3 totals 15 residues.

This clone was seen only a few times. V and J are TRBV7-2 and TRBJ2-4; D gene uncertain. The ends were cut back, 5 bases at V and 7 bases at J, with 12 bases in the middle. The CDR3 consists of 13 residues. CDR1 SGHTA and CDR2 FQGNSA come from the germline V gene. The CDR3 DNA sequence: TGTGCCAGCAGCCCACGAGGTTGGAACATTCAGTACTTC. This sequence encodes CASSPRGWNIQYF. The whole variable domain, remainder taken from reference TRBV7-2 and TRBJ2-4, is GAGVSQSPSNKVTEKGKDVELRCDPISGHTALYWYRQSLGQGLEFLIYFQGNSAPDKSGLPSDRFSAERTGGSVSTLTIQRTQQEDSAVYLCASSPRGWNIQYFGAGTRLSVL.

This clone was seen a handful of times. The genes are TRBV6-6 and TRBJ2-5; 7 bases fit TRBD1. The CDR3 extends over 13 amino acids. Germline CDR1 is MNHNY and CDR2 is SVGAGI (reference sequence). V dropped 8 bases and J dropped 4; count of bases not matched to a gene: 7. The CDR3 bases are TGTGCCAGCGGGGACAGAGAGAGAGAGACCCAGTACTTC. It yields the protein CASGDRERETQYF.

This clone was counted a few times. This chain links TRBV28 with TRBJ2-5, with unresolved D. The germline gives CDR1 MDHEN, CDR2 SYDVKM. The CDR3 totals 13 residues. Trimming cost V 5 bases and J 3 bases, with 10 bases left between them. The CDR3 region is CASSVLQEETQYF. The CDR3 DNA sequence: TGTGCCAGCAGTGTGCTTCAGGAAGAGACCCAGTACTTC. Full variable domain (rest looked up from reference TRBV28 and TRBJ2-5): DVKVTQSSRYLVKRTGEKVFLECVQDMDHENMFWYRQDPGLGLRLIYFSYDVKMKEKGDIPEGYSVSREKKERFSLILESASTNQTSMYLCASSVLQEETQYFGPGTRLLVL.

The DNA for the CDR3 is TGTGCCAGCAGCGCAGCGGGAGCGCACCAAGAGACCCAGTACTTC. Protein product: CASSAAGAHQETQYF. The rearrangement joins TRBV7-8 to TRBJ2-5; 8 bases match TRBD2. Germline V gene lookup returns CDR1 SGHVS and CDR2 FQNEAQ. Trimming removed 5 bases from V and 0 bases from J; junction bases left unmatched: 5. The CDR3 has 15 residues.

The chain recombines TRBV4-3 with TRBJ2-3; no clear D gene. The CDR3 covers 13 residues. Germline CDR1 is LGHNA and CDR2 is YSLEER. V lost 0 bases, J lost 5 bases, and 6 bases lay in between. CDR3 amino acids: CASSQDHKDTQYF. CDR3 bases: TGCGCCAGCAGCCAAGATCACAAAGATACGCAGTATTTT.

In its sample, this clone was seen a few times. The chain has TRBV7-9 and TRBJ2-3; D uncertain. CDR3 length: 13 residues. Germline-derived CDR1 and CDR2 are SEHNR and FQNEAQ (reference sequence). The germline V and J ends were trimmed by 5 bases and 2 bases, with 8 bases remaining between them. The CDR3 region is CASSPLVTDTQYF. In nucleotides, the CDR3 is TGTGCCAGCAGCCCGCTGGTCACAGATACGCAGTATTTT.

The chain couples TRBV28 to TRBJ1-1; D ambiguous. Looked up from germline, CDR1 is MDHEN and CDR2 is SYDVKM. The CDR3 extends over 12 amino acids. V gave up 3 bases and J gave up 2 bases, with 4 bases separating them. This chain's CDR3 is CASSLINTEAFF. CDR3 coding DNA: TGTGCCAGCAGTTTGATTAACACTGAAGCTTTCTTT.

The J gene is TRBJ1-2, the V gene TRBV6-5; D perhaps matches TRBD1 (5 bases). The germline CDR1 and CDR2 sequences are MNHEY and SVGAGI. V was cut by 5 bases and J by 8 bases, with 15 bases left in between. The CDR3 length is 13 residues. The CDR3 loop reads CASSPRDVEGYTF. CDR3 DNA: TGTGCCAGCAGTCCCCGGGACGTCGAAGGCTACACCTTC.

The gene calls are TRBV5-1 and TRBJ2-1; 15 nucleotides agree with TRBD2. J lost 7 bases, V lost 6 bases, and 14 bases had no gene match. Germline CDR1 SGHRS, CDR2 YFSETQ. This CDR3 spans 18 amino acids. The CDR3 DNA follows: TGCGCCAGCAAGGGCGGACTAGCGGGAGGGCCAATTGGTAATGAGCAGTTCTTC. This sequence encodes CASKGGLAGGPIGNEQFF.